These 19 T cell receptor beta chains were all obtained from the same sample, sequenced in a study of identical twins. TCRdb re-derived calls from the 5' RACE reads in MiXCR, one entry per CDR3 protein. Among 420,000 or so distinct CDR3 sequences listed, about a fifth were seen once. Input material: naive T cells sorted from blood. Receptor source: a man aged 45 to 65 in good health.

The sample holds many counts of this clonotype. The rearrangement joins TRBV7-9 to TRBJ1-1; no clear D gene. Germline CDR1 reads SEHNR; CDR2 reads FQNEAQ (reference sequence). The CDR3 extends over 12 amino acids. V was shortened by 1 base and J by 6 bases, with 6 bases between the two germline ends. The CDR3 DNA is TGTGCCAGCAGCTTAGATGGGTCTGAAGCTTTCTTT. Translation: CASSLDGSEAFF.

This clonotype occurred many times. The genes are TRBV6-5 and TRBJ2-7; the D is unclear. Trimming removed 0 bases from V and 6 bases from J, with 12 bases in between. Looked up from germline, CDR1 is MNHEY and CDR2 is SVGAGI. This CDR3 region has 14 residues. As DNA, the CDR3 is TGTGCCAGCAGTTACTCTACCCCGACCATCGAGCAGTACTTC. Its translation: CASSYSTPTIEQYF.

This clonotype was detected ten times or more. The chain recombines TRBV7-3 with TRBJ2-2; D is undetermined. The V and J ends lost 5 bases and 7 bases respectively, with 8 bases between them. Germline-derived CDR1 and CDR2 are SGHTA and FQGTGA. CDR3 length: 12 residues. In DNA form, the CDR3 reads TGTGCCAGCAGCCCCCCCCTCGGGGAGCTGTTTTTT. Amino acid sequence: CASSPPLGELFF.

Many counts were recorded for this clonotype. The CDR3 nucleotides read TGTGCCAGCAGTTTGGGACCGGACGAGCAGTACTTC. Translating it yields CASSLGPDEQYF. The J gene is TRBJ2-7, the V gene TRBV12-3 or TRBV12-4; either TRBD1 or TRBD2 may fit D (5 bases each). The CDR3 totals 12 residues. Between the trimmed V and J ends, which lost 3 bases and 5 bases, there was a span of 8 bases.

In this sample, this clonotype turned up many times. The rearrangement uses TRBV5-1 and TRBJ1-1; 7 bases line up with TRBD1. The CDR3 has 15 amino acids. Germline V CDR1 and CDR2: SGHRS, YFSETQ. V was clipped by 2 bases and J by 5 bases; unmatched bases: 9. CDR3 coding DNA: TGCGCCAGCAGCTTCCGAACAGGGGTGGGGACTGAAGCTTTCTTT. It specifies CASSFRTGVGTEAFF.

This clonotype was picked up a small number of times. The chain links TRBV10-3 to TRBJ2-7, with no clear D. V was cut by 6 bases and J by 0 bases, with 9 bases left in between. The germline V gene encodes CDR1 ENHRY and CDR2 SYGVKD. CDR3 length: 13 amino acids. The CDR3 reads CAIRPAHSYEQYF. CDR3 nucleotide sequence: TGTGCCATCAGACCGGCGCACTCCTACGAGCAGTACTTC.

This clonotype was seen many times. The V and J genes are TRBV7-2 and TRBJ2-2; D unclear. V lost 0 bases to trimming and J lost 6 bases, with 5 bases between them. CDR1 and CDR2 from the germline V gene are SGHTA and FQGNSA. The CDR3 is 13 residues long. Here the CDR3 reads CASSLAGPGELFF. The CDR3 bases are TGTGCCAGCAGCTTAGCAGGGCCCGGGGAGCTGTTTTTT.

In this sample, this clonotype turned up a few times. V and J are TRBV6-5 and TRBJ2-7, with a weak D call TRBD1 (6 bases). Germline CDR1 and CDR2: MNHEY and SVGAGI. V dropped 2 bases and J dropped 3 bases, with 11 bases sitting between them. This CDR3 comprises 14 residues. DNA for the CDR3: TGTGCCAGCAGTTACCGGGACAAACGCTACGAGCAGTACTTC. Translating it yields CASSYRDKRYEQYF.

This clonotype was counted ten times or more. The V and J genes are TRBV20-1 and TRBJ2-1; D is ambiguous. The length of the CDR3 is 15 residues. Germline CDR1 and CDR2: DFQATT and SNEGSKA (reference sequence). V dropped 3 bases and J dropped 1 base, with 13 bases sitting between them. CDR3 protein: CSARVSGPSYNEQFF. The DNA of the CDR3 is TGCAGTGCTAGGGTCTCGGGCCCTTCCTACAATGAGCAGTTCTTC.

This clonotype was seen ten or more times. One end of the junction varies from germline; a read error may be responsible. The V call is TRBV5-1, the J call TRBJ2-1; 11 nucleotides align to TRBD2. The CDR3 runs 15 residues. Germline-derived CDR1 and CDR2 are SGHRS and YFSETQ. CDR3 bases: TGCGCCAGCATCTTGGGGCTAGCGGGAGGTTATGAGCAGTTCTTC. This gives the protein CASILGLAGGYEQFF.

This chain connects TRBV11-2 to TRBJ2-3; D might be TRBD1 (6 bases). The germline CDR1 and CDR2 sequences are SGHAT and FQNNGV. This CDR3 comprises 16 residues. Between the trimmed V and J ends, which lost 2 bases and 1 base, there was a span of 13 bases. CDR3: CASSLFRAGGTDTQYF. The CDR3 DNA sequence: TGTGCCAGCAGCTTATTTAGGGCAGGGGGCACAGATACGCAGTATTTT.

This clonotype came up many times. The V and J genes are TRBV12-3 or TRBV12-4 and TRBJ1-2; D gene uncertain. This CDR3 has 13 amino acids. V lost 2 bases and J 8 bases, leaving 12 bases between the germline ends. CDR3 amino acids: CASSLMGGWGYTF. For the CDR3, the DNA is TGTGCCAGCAGTTTAATGGGAGGTTGGGGCTACACCTTC.

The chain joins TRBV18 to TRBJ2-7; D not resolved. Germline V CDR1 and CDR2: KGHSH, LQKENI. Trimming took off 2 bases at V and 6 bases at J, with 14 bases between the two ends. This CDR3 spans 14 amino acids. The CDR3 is CASSPGSNHGEQYF. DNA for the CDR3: TGTGCCAGCTCACCAGGGTCGAACCACGGCGAGCAGTACTTC.

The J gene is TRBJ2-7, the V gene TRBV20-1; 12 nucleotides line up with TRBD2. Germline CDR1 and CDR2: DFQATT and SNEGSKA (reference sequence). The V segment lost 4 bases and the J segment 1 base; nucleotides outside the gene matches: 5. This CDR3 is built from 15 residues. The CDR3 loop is CSANPTSGGSYEQYF. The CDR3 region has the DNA TGCAGTGCTAACCCGACTAGCGGGGGATCCTACGAGCAGTACTTC.

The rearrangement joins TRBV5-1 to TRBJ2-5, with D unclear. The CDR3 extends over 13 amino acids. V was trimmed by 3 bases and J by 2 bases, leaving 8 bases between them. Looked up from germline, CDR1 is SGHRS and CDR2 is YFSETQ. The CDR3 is CASSSIYQETQYF. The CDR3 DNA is TGCGCCAGCAGCTCGATCTATCAAGAGACCCAGTACTTC.

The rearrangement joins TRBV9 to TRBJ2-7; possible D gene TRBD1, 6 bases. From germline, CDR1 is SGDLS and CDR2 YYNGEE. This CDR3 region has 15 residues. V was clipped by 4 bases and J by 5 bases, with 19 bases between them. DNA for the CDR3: TGTGCCAGCAGCCCAAGTCCCGGGACATTCAACGAGCAGTACTTC. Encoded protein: CASSPSPGTFNEQYF.

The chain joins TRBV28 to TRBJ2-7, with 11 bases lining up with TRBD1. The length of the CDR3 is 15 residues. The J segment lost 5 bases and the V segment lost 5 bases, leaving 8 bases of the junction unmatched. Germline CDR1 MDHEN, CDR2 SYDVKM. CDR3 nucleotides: TGTGCCAGCAGTCCAGGGACAGGGGGTAACCACGAGCAGTACTTC. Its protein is CASSPGTGGNHEQYF.

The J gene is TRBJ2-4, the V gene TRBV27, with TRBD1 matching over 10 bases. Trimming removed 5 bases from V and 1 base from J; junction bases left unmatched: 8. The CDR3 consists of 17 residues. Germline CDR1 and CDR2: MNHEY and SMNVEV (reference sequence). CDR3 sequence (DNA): TGTGCCAGCAGTCCCGTGGGACAGGGGAGGGCCAAAAACATTCAGTACTTC. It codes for CASSPVGQGRAKNIQYF.

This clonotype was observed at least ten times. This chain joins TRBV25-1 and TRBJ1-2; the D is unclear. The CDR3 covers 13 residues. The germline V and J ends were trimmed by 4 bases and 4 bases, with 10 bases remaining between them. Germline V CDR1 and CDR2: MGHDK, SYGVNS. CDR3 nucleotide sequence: TGTGCCAGCAGTGCAGCGGGCACCTATGGCTACACCTTC. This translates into CASSAAGTYGYTF.